These T cell receptor beta chains were read from a single sample in a study of blood T cells in healthy people across ages. Each CDR3 protein gets one entry after TCRdb re-called the 5' RACE reads with MiXCR. The sample records about a million distinct CDR3 sequences, 48% being singletons. Sequencing was performed on blood. The receptors here all came from a man aged 25 to 40 in good health. The CDR3 runs from the conserved cysteine through the conserved F or W. Each record gives: D gene, V gene, clone size, J gene, CDR3 protein, CDR3 DNA. A D gene is named only where the DNA matches it firmly. The size field is filled for only some rows; it gives once, few, many or a size class.

D: TRBD2
V: TRBV11-2
size: few
J: TRBJ2-4
CDR3: CASSLASGGGGAKNIQYF
DNA: TGTGCCAGCAGCTTAGCTAGCGGGGGAGGGGGGGCCAAAAACATTCAGTACTTC

D: TRBD2
V: TRBV7-2
size: -
J: TRBJ2-3
CDR3: CASSLRAGRDTDTQYF
DNA: TGTGCCAGCAGCCTCCGAGCGGGGCGAGACACAGATACGCAGTATTTT

D: -
V: TRBV9
size: few
J: TRBJ2-1
CDR3: CASSPSTRFNEQFF
DNA: TGTGCCAGCAGCCCCTCGACTAGGTTCAATGAGCAGTTCTTC

D: TRBD2
V: TRBV15
size: few
J: TRBJ2-1
CDR3: CATSRSLGLAGGLSYNEQFF
DNA: TGTGCCACCAGCAGATCGTTGGGACTAGCGGGGGGACTCTCCTACAATGAGCAGTTCTTC

D: TRBD2
V: TRBV25-1
size: -
J: TRBJ2-1
CDR3: CASSPGGNYNEQFF
DNA: TGTGCCAGCAGTCCCGGGGGGAACTACAATGAGCAGTTCTTC

D: TRBD1
V: TRBV4-3
size: -
J: TRBJ2-7
CDR3: CASSQVGDRVYEQYF
DNA: TGCGCCAGCAGCCAAGTTGGGGACAGGGTCTACGAGCAGTACTTC

D: -
V: TRBV4-1
size: -
J: TRBJ1-5
CDR3: CASSQGIQSSNQPQHF
DNA: TGCGCCAGCAGCCAAGGGATACAGTCGAGCAATCAGCCCCAGCATTTT

D: -
V: TRBV27
size: few
J: TRBJ1-6
CDR3: CASSLSAATDSPLHF
DNA: TGTGCCAGCAGTTTATCGGCGGCTACTGATTCACCCCTCCACTTT

D: -
V: TRBV7-9
size: -
J: TRBJ2-1
CDR3: CASSPGAGKNEQFF
DNA: TGTGCCAGCAGCCCGGGCGCAGGCAAAAATGAGCAGTTCTTC

D: TRBD1
V: TRBV2
size: -
J: TRBJ2-7
CDR3: CVSIGTEAYEQYF
DNA: TGTGTCAGCATCGGGACAGAAGCCTACGAGCAGTACTTC

D: TRBD2
V: TRBV2
size: -
J: TRBJ2-1
CDR3: CASTQRGAGVNEQFF
DNA: TGTGCCAGCACCCAGCGGGGGGCGGGGGTCAATGAGCAGTTCTTC

D: -
V: TRBV28
size: -
J: TRBJ1-5
CDR3: CASTHGLSGGNQPQHF
DNA: TGTGCCAGCACCCACGGACTCTCAGGCGGCAATCAGCCCCAGCATTTT

D: TRBD1
V: TRBV27
size: -
J: TRBJ2-7
CDR3: CASSPPDRGLSYERYF
DNA: TGTGCCAGCAGTCCCCCGGACAGGGGGCTTTCCTACGAGCGGTACTTC

D: TRBD1
V: TRBV5-1
size: -
J: TRBJ1-2
CDR3: CASSLEGQVNGYTF
DNA: TGCGCCAGCAGCTTGGAGGGACAGGTTAATGGCTACACCTTC

D: -
V: TRBV5-1
size: -
J: TRBJ2-2
CDR3: CASSPGQENTGELFF
DNA: TGCGCCAGCAGCCCGGGCCAGGAGAACACCGGGGAGCTGTTTTTT

D: -
V: TRBV3-1
size: many
J: TRBJ1-2
CDR3: CASSQGGSGGGYTF
DNA: TGTGCCAGCAGCCAAGGAGGGTCCGGGGGTGGCTACACCTTC

D: -
V: TRBV6-2/TRBV6-3
size: -
J: TRBJ1-1
CDR3: CASSYNTNVGTTTKYTEAFF
DNA: TGTGCCAGCAGCTACAACACAAACGTTGGGACAACCACGAAGTACACTGAAGCTTTCTTT

D: -
V: TRBV12-3/TRBV12-4
size: few
J: TRBJ2-6
CDR3: CASSPLGGLGANVLTF
DNA: TGTGCCAGCAGCCCCCTCGGGGGGCTCGGGGCCAACGTCCTGACTTTC

D: -
V: TRBV5-1
size: -
J: TRBJ1-2
CDR3: CASSFGGSEGYTF
DNA: TGCGCCAGCAGCTTTGGCGGATCAGAGGGCTACACCTTC

D: -
V: TRBV6-2/TRBV6-3
size: -
J: TRBJ2-7
CDR3: CASVMAVYPYEQYF
DNA: TGTGCCAGCGTAATGGCTGTATATCCCTACGAGCAGTACTTC

D: -
V: TRBV29-1
size: -
J: TRBJ2-7
CDR3: CSVENPEQYF
DNA: TGCAGCGTTGAGAACCCCGAGCAGTACTTC

D: TRBD1
V: TRBV7-2
size: -
J: TRBJ1-2
CDR3: CASRPGQAQYGYTF
DNA: TGTGCCAGCAGACCTGGACAGGCCCAATATGGCTACACCTTC

D: -
V: TRBV5-1
size: -
J: TRBJ2-6
CDR3: CASSWGHLSSGANVLTF
DNA: TGCGCCAGCAGCTGGGGACATCTAAGCTCTGGGGCCAACGTCCTGACTTTC

D: TRBD1
V: TRBV7-9
size: few
J: TRBJ2-6
CDR3: CASSFAGTASGANVLTF
DNA: TGTGCCAGCAGCTTCGCCGGGACAGCTTCTGGGGCCAACGTCCTGACTTTC

D: -
V: TRBV27
size: -
J: TRBJ2-3
CDR3: CASSLVTGTQYF
DNA: TGTGCCAGCAGTTTGGTAACGGGTACGCAGTATTTT

D: -
V: TRBV20-1
size: few
J: TRBJ2-3
CDR3: CSAGRALTSTDTQYF
DNA: TGCAGTGCTGGTCGGGCACTTACTAGCACAGATACGCAGTATTTT